These T cell receptor beta chains were read from a single sample in a study of tumor-infiltrating lymphocytes in primary liver carcinoma. TCRdb analysed the multiplex PCR reads with MiXCR anew, one entry per CDR3 protein. Of just over 300,000 distinct CDR3 sequences listed, approximately 58% are singletons. Sequenced: peripheral blood. The origin of the receptors is a woman younger than 45 with primary liver carcinoma and hepatitis B virus infection. Each CDR3 is given with its conserved first and last residue. Fields, in order: J gene, clone size, V gene, D gene, CDR3 protein, CDR3 DNA. D genes are given only for firm matches. Clone size is shown for a subset of rows, as once, few, many or a class of expanded clone.

TRBJ2-7 . TRBV5-5 . CASIPDRTDSYEQYF TGTGCCAGCATCCCAGATCGGACGGACTCCTACGAGCAGTACTTC
TRBJ1-5 . TRBV4-3 TRBD1 CTSSRTPANRGGRSNQPQHF TGCACCAGCAGCCGCACTCCAGCGAACAGGGGAGGCCGCTCCAATCAGCCCCAGCATTTT
TRBJ2-1 many TRBV4-2 . CASSQDASVNEQFF TGTGCCAGCAGCCAAGATGCAAGCGTAAATGAGCAGTTCTTC
TRBJ1-2 . TRBV5-6 . CASSYKDRSNYGYTF TGTGCCAGCAGCTACAAAGACAGGAGCAACTATGGCTACACCTTC
TRBJ2-1 many TRBV29-1 TRBD1 CSVESGQGITYDEQFF TGCAGCGTTGAATCGGGACAGGGTATTACTTACGATGAGCAGTTCTTC
TRBJ2-7 many TRBV11-2 TRBD1 CASSRDRGHREQYF TGTGCCAGCAGCCGGGACAGGGGGCATCGGGAGCAGTACTTC
TRBJ2-7 . TRBV30 . CAWSAYASRYEQYF TGTGCCTGGAGTGCTTACGCTAGTAGGTACGAGCAGTACTTC
TRBJ2-2 . TRBV7-9 TRBD2 CASSLRGGLAGFLTGELFF TGTGCCAGCAGCTTAAGGGGGGGACTAGCGGGATTCCTGACCGGGGAGCTGTTTTTT
TRBJ2-3 once TRBV5-4 . CASSLVSLASTDMQYF TGTGCCAGCAGCTTGGTGTCCCTCGCCTCCACAGATATGCAGTATTTT
TRBJ2-7 . TRBV11-2 TRBD2 CASSSTRETPYEQHF TGTGCCAGCAGCTCGACGCGGGAGACCCCTTACGAGCAGCACTTC
TRBJ1-2 many TRBV29-1 . CSVEFRGYGYTF TGCAGCGTTGAGTTTCGGGGTTATGGCTACACCTTC
TRBJ2-5 few TRBV12-3/TRBV12-4 TRBD2 CASSLGSGRARETQYF TGTGCCAGCAGTTTGGGTAGCGGGAGGGCCCGAGAGACCCAGTACTTC
TRBJ2-1 . TRBV10-3 TRBD2 CAINAGLAGASEQFF TGTGCCATCAACGCGGGACTAGCGGGAGCTAGTGAGCAGTTCTTC
TRBJ2-7 . TRBV6-5 TRBD2 CASSFAVISGSSYEQYF TGTGCCAGCAGTTTCGCCGTGATTAGCGGGAGCTCCTACGAGCAGTACTTC
TRBJ2-1 many TRBV11-3 . CASSLTGSLDQVF TGTGCCAGCAGCTTAACCGGCTCTCTAGATCAGGTCTTC
TRBJ1-4 many TRBV6-2/TRBV6-3 . CASSRRDGRNEKLFF TGTGCCAGCAGTCGCCGGGACGGAAGAAATGAAAAACTGTTTTTT
TRBJ1-5 . TRBV6-5 . CASSPITGLVGNQPQHF TGTGCCAGCAGCCCTATCACAGGGCTGGTTGGCAATCAGCCCCAGCATTTT
TRBJ2-1 . TRBV6-1 . CASTRGGICERFF TGTGCCAGCACCCGAGGCGGGATCTGTGAGCGGTTCTTC
TRBJ1-5 . TRBV12-3/TRBV12-4 . CASSSGQDTQHF TGTGCCAGCAGTTCGGGGCAGGACACGCAGCATTTT
TRBJ2-7 . TRBV5-6 TRBD2 CASSPLTSGVYGQYF TGTGCCAGCAGCCCCCTGACTAGCGGGGTCTACGGGCAGTACTTC
TRBJ2-7 . TRBV5-6 TRBD2 CACSHGTSGRSYEQYF TGCGCCTGCAGCCACGGGACTAGCGGGAGGAGCTACGAGCAGTACTTC
TRBJ2-7 . TRBV11-1 . CGSSPHGTLSYEQYF TGTGGCAGCAGCCCTCACGGGACCTTGTCCTACGAACAGTACTTC
TRBJ2-3 . TRBV28 TRBD2 CASSSLRKRENDTQYF TGTGCCAGCAGTTCGCTAAGAAAGCGGGAGAATGATACGCAGTATTTT
TRBJ2-2 few TRBV14 TRBD1 CASSLPGQGVTGELFF TGTGCCAGCAGCCTCCCCGGACAGGGTGTCACCGGGGAGCTGTTTTTT
TRBJ2-3 few TRBV5-1 . CASSLRKGADTQYF TGCGCCAGCAGCTTGCGTAAGGGAGCAGATACGCAGTATTTT
TRBJ2-1 few TRBV12-3/TRBV12-4 . CASSLAGTNNEQFF TGTGCCAGCAGTTTGGCCGGGACCAACAATGAGCAGTTCTTC
TRBJ2-2 . TRBV28 TRBD1 CASSPWDRGLTGEPFF TGTGCCAGCAGTCCGTGGGACAGGGGACTGACCGGGGAGCCGTTTTTT
TRBJ2-1 many TRBV29-1 . CSVVFSYNEQFF TGCAGCGTCGTATTCTCCTACAATGAGCAGTTCTTC